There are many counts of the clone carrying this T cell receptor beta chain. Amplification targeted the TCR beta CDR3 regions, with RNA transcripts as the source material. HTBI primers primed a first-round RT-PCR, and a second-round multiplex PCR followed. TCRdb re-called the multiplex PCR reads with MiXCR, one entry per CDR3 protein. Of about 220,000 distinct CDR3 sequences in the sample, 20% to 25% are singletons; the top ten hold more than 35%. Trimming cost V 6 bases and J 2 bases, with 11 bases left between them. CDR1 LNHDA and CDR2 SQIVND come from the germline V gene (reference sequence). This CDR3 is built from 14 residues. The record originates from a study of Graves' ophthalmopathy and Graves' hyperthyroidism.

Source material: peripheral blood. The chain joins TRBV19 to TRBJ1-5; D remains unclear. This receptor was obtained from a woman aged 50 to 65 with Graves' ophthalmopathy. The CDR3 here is CASRIAGGNQPQHF. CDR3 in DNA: TGTGCCAGTAGGATCGCCGGTGGCAATCAGCCCCAGCATTTT.